The clone carrying this TCR beta chain was seen repeatedly, ten times or more. No antigen is known for it. Quantitative 5'-RACE with molecular barcodes generated TCR beta libraries. From the 5' RACE reads, TCRdb called clonotypes with MiXCR, one entry per CDR3 protein. The sample yields 250,000 to 350,000 distinct CDR3 sequences, 15% to 25% seen once. Germline assignment: CDR1 DFQATT and CDR2 SNEGSKA (reference sequence). The ends were cut back, 6 bases at V and 9 bases at J, with 18 bases in the middle. This CDR3 spans 13 amino acids. This specimen comes from a study of CD8 T cells in ankylosing spondylitis. Study observations and caveats: The study identified a TCR beta motif of eight highly homologous variants that appeared characteristic of ankylosing spondylitis blood. With a CD8+ phenotype, disease-linked clones were relatively rare in peripheral blood. Disease-linked clones were reportedly significantly enriched in matched ankylosing spondylitis synovial fluid.

What was sequenced was blood, either unsorted or a sorted T cell fraction (not recorded which). V usage is TRBV20-1 and J usage is TRBJ2-1; D gene uncertain. This TCR was sampled from a male donor with ankylosing spondylitis or in good health (not recorded which). The CDR3 sequence is CSAFPGSLSEQFF. The CDR3 nucleotides read TGCAGTGCCTTCCCCGGATCCCTGAGTGAGCAGTTCTTC.